The rows below give T cell receptor beta chains drawn from one sample of a study of blood T cells in healthy people across ages. TCRdb independently ran MiXCR on the 5' RACE reads; one entry per CDR3 protein. This sample carries some 1.5 million distinct CDR3 sequences, 28% of them seen once, and the ten largest clones take roughly 8.2%. The source material was blood. The receptors stem from a woman in her thirties in good health. Each CDR3 is given with its conserved first and last residue. D genes are given only for firm matches. Where a row states a size, it is once, few, many or the class of an expanded clone; other rows omit it.

j_call v_call d_call clone_size cdr3_nt cdr3_aa
TRBJ2-3 TRBV12-3/TRBV12-4 - - TGTGCCAGCAGTTTAAGGGTGACTACAGATACGCAGTATTTT CASSLRVTTDTQYF
TRBJ2-1 TRBV18 - many TGTGCCAGCTCACCACCCCATCGGTCATACTCCTACAATGAGCAGTTCTTC CASSPPHRSYSYNEQFF
TRBJ2-7 TRBV6-2/TRBV6-3 - once TGTGCCAGCAGTTACTCGGCAGGGAGCGACGAGCAGTACTTC CASSYSAGSDEQYF
TRBJ2-5 TRBV12-3/TRBV12-4 TRBD2 - TGTGCCAGCAGTTTAACTCCTAGCGGGAGTAGAGAGACCCAGTACTTC CASSLTPSGSRETQYF
TRBJ1-1 TRBV12-3/TRBV12-4 - few TGTGCCAGCAGTTTTCAGGGACTCGGCACTGAAGCTTTCTTT CASSFQGLGTEAFF
TRBJ1-2 TRBV19 - - TGTGCCAGTAGTATCGGTTATGGTTTCGGCTACACCTTC CASSIGYGFGYTF
TRBJ2-1 TRBV5-6 - - TGTGCCAGCACGCCGGCCAGCGGCTACAATGAGCAGTTCTTC CASTPASGYNEQFF
TRBJ2-7 TRBV9 - - TGTGCCAGCAGCGTAGGGAGCTGGGAGTTTTCCTACGAGCAGTACTTC CASSVGSWEFSYEQYF
TRBJ2-5 TRBV5-6 - - TGTGCCAGCAGCTTGGCACCGAAACAAGAGACCCAGTACTTC CASSLAPKQETQYF
TRBJ1-2 TRBV3-1 TRBD1 - TGTGCCAGCAGCCCTCGGACAGGGGGCGCTTTTGGCTACACCTTC CASSPRTGGAFGYTF
TRBJ1-1 TRBV6-5 TRBD1 - TGTGCCAGCAGTCCCGGGACAGGGTCGAGCTCTGAAGCTTTCTTT CASSPGTGSSSEAFF
TRBJ1-5 TRBV28 - - TGTGCCAGCAGTTCGGGGGCAGGGGCGGGGGATGTACAGCCCCAGCATTTT CASSSGAGAGDVQPQHF
TRBJ1-1 TRBV5-1 - few TGCGCCAGCAGCTTGTTCCGCCCGGACACTGAAGCTTTCTTT CASSLFRPDTEAFF
TRBJ2-5 TRBV5-1 - - TGCGCCAGCTCGGCGGTACCCCCCGGAGAGACCCAGTACTTC CASSAVPPGETQYF
TRBJ2-1 TRBV2 - few TGTGCCAGCAGTCGTGGGGGCAGGGGTGAGCAGTTCTTC CASSRGGRGEQFF
TRBJ1-5 TRBV5-5 - few TGTGCCAGCAGCTTAGGGGTGACGGGAAGCAATCAGCCCCAGCATTTT CASSLGVTGSNQPQHF
TRBJ2-5 TRBV6-2/TRBV6-3 TRBD2 - TGTGCCAGCAGTTCTCTGCGGGGGGGCCGACAGACCCAGTACTTC CASSSLRGGRQTQYF
TRBJ1-2 TRBV27 - - TGTGCCAGCAAAGGGGAGGGGAATCGTGGCTACACCTTC CASKGEGNRGYTF
TRBJ2-3 TRBV29-1 TRBD2 - TGCAGCGTTGCGACGGCTAGCGGGAGGGGAGATACGCAGTATTTT CSVATASGRGDTQYF
TRBJ2-5 TRBV20-1 - many TGCAGTGCTCCCCGGGGGGAGACCCAGTACTTC CSAPRGETQYF
TRBJ2-5 TRBV29-1 - few TGCAGCGCGAAGGGGGTTTCGGAGACCCAGTACTTC CSAKGVSETQYF
TRBJ2-5 TRBV12-5 - - TGTGCTAGTGGTTTGGCCCGACAGGGAGGGGAGACCCAGTACTTC CASGLARQGGETQYF
TRBJ2-7 TRBV27 - - TGTGCCAGCAGAACGAGGGGGTGGGGCGAGCAGTACTTC CASRTRGWGEQYF
TRBJ2-7 TRBV5-1 - - TGCGCCAACAGCTTGGTAGTTTTGCCCTACGAGCAGTACTTC CANSLVVLPYEQYF
TRBJ2-7 TRBV12-3/TRBV12-4 TRBD1 many TGTGCCAGCAGTGGGGACAGTGATCCCTACGAGCAGTACTTC CASSGDSDPYEQYF
TRBJ2-5 TRBV12-3/TRBV12-4 TRBD1 many TGTGCCAGCAGTTTGCGTTCTTACGACAGGGAGCAAGAGACCCAGTACTTC CASSLRSYDREQETQYF
TRBJ2-5 TRBV6-1 - many TGTGCCAGCAGTGCGGTGAGGGGTTTTGGGACCCAGTACTTC CASSAVRGFGTQYF
TRBJ1-6 TRBV9 - - TGTGCCAGCAGCGTCGGACAGCCTAATTCACCCCTCCACTTT CASSVGQPNSPLHF
TRBJ2-1 TRBV4-3 - - TGCGCCAGCAACCAAGATAAGGGTGGGATGGCCTACAATGAGCAGTTCTTC CASNQDKGGMAYNEQFF
TRBJ1-2 TRBV4-1 - many TGCGCCAGCAGCCAAGTCCCACTGGACTATGGCTACACCTTC CASSQVPLDYGYTF
TRBJ2-7 TRBV15 - few TGTACCACCGCCGACTTCAGGAGCTCCTACGAGCAGTACTTC CTTADFRSSYEQYF